The sequence of this TCR beta chain was determined in a study of regulatory T cells in long-lasting Graves disease. About the study: Patients with persistent Graves' disease had over 5 years of antithyroid drugs and persistent TSH receptor antibodies.

The germline gives CDR1 MNHEY, CDR2 SVGEGT. CDR3 length: 15 residues. V lost 10 bases and J lost 3; bases outside the gene matches: 9. Time point defined: persistent/refractory GD, antithyroid drugs over 5 years with positive TRAb. With RNA extracted from PBMCs as input, the TCR library was made. The study, taken as a whole, reports: There were preferences for TRBV28, TRBJ1-2 and TRBJ2-5 in persistent disease. TCR diversity was lower in persistent than newly diagnosed Graves' disease. Patients with persistent disease shared 2,741 public clonotypes, outpacing the approximately 920 shared by new patients.

With respect to this clonotype: Antigen: not known.

Building of the TCR beta libraries involved iRepertoire HTBI primers and Arm-PCR of CDR3 regions. TCRdb recomputed calls from the multiplex PCR reads with MiXCR, one row per CDR3 protein. Here the sample spans 400,000 or so distinct CDR3 sequences, 23% being singletons. This TCR came from a female donor with Graves disease. The sequences come from peripheral blood mononuclear cells (PBMCs), collected when the disease was refractory, from a patient treated with antithyroid drugs. The chain couples TRBV6-2 or TRBV6-3 to TRBJ2-5; 12 positions agree with TRBD1. The CDR3 DNA reads TGTGCCATCCCGACTGGGACAGGGGGCGAAGAGACCCAGTACTTC. Its protein product is CAIPTGTGGEETQYF.